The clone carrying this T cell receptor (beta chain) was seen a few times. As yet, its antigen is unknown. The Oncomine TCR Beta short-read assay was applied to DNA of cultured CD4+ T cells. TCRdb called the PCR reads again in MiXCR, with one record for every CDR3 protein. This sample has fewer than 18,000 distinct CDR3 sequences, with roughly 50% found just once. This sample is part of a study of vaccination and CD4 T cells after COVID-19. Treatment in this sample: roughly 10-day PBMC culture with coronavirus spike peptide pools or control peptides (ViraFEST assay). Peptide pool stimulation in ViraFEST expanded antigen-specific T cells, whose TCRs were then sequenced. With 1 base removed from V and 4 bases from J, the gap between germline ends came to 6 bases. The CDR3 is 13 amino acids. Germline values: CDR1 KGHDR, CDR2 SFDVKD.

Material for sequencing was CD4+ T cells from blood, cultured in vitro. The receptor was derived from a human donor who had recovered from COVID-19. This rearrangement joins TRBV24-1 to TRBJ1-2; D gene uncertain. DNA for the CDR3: TGTGCCACCAGTGATTTTATTGGCTATGGCTACACCTTC. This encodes CATSDFIGYGYTF.